This T cell receptor beta chain was captured by sequencing in a study of OX40 agonist ivuxolimab in advanced cancers. Sequencing was performed with immunoSEQ multiplex PCR; in TCRdb, only in-frame clones are kept and a portion is missing. The top ten hold about 5.5% of the sample, which has tens of thousands of clones, over 75% seen once. Findings of the study overall: Expanded clones were, on average, more numerous among CD8+ T cells than CD4+.

This CDR3 has 15 residues. CDR1 and CDR2 (germline): GTSNPN, SVGIG (reference sequence). J gave up 0 bases and V 4 bases, and 3 bases lay outside the gene matches. In its sample, this clone was seen a few times. Its antigen is as yet unknown. The material sequenced was CD4+ or CD8+ T cells sorted from blood, taken in a trial of the OX40 agonist ivuxolimab. The clonotype comes from an adult with an advanced solid tumor such as melanoma, head and neck, liver or kidney cancer. The chain is built from TRBV30 and TRBJ2-6, with 7 bases lining up with TRBD2. Here the CDR3 reads CAWNAGVSGANVLTF. The CDR3 DNA sequence: TGTGCCTGGAACGCGGGAGTCTCTGGGGCCAACGTCCTGACTTTC.